The clone carrying this T cell receptor beta chain was counted once. The sample comes from a study of blood T cell repertoires in COVID-19. Background on the study: Acute and convalescent COVID-19 specimens originated in the United States, Italy and Spain. Sources were T cells, B-cell-depleted T cells, or PBMCs; the material itself was cDNA or gDNA.

Study processing details: Amplification of reference gene primers was used by the study to estimate nucleated cell counts. The data were produced by immunoSEQ multiplex PCR, yet TCRdb's version contains in-frame clones alone and is incomplete. That table furnishes V, J and clone size, whereas the DNA furnished D and trimming. The sample includes roughly 23,000 clones, 75% to 95% of them seen just once. Per germline, CDR1 MNHEY and CDR2 SVGEGT. CDR3 length: 15 amino acids. V lost 2 bases, J lost 2 bases, and 11 bases lay in between. Source material: peripheral blood. V usage is TRBV6-2 or TRBV6-3 and J usage is TRBJ2-3, with D possibly being TRBD2 (5 bases). The clonotype was recovered from a woman in her seventies with active COVID-19. The CDR3 DNA reads TGTGCCAGCAGTTACGAAGCGGAAAACACAGATACGCAGTATTTT. This translates into CASSYEAENTDTQYF.